Listed below are T cell receptor beta chains from one sample, sequenced in a study of cytomegalovirus exposure and HLA in healthy donors. Data came from immunoSEQ multiplex PCR; TCRdb stores just in-frame clones and leaves some out. The repertoire holds about 99,000 clones, with roughly three quarters as singletons. The sample was PBMCs. These TCRs come from a man aged 50 to 60 in good health and CMV-seropositive. Both conserved end residues are part of each CDR3. A D gene is named only where the DNA matches it firmly. A row's size may be missing; if present it is once, few, many or a size class.

clone size	V gene	J gene	D gene	CDR3 protein	CDR3 DNA
NA	TRBV6-4	TRBJ1-1	NA	CASSVEANTEAFF	TGTGCCAGCAGTGTGGAGGCAAACACTGAAGCTTTCTTT
NA	TRBV7-6	TRBJ2-3	NA	CASSPIRGSATDTQYF	TGTGCCAGCAGCCCGATCCGGGGGTCGGCCACAGATACGCAGTATTTT
few	TRBV6-5	TRBJ2-7	TRBD1	CASSRQGSSYEQYF	TGTGCCAGCAGTCGACAGGGGAGCTCCTACGAGCAGTACTTC
NA	TRBV7-9	TRBJ2-7	NA	CASSLGAVNEQYF	TGTGCCAGCAGCTTAGGGGCAGTCAACGAGCAGTACTTC
NA	TRBV4-3	TRBJ2-5	TRBD2	CASVGGEWRFKETQYF	TGCGCCAGCGTCGGGGGGGAGTGGCGTTTTAAGGAGACCCAGTACTTC
NA	TRBV9	TRBJ1-6	NA	CASSETGSLNQSPLHF	TGTGCCAGCAGCGAAACAGGGAGCTTAAATCAATCACCCCTCCACTTT
NA	TRBV9	TRBJ2-2	TRBD2	CASSVVSGSSPGELFF	TGTGCCAGCAGCGTAGTCAGCGGGAGCTCTCCCGGGGAGCTGTTTTTT
NA	TRBV7-9	TRBJ2-5	NA	CASSPRAGKETQYF	TGTGCCAGCAGTCCCCGAGCGGGTAAAGAGACCCAGTACTTC
NA	TRBV6-6	TRBJ2-7	NA	CASSPDAYEQYF	TGTGCCAGCAGCCCAGATGCCTACGAGCAGTACTTC
NA	TRBV14	TRBJ1-4	NA	CASSGAGGEKLFF	TGTGCCAGCAGCGGGGCAGGTGGGGAAAAACTGTTTTTT